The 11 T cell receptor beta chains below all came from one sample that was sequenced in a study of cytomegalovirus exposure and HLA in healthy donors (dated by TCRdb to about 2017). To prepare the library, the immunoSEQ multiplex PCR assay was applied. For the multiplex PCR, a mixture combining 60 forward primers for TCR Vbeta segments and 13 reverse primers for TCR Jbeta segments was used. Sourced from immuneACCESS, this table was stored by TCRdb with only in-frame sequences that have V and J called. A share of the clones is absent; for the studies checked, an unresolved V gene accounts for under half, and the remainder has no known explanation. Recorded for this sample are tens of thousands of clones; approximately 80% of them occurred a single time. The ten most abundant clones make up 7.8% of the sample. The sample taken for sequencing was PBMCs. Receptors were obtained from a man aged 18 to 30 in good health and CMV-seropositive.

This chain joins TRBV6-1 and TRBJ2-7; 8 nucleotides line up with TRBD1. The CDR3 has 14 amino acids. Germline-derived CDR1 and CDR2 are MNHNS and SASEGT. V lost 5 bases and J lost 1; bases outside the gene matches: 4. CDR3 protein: CASSRTGNSYEQYF. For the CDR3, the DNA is TGTGCCAGCAGTCGGACAGGGAATTCCTACGAGCAGTACTTC.

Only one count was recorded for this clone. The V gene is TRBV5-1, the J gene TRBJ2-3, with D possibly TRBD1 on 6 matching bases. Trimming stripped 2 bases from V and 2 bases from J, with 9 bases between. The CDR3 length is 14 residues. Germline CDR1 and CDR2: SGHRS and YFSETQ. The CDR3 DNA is TGCGCCAGCAGCTTCGGACAGTCCACAGATACGCAGTATTTT. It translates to CASSFGQSTDTQYF.

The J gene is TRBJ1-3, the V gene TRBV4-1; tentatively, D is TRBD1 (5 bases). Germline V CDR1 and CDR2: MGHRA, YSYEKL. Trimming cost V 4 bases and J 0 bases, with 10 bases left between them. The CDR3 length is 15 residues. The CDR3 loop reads CASSPGLVSGNTIYF. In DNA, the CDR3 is TGCGCCAGCAGCCCGGGACTGGTCTCTGGAAACACCATATATTTT.

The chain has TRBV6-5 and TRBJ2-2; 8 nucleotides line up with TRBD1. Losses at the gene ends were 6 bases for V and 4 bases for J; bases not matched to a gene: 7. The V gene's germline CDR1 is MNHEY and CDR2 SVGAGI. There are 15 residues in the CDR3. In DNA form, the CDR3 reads TGTGCCAGCAGCCCCCGACAGGGGAGCACCGGGGAGCTGTTTTTT. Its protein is CASSPRQGSTGELFF.

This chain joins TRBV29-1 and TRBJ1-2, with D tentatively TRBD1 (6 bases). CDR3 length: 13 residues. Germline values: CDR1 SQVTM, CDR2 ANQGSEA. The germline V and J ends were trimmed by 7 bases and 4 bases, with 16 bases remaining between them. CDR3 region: CSAARDIGYGYTF. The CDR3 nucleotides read TGCAGCGCTGCAAGGGACATCGGCTATGGCTACACCTTC.

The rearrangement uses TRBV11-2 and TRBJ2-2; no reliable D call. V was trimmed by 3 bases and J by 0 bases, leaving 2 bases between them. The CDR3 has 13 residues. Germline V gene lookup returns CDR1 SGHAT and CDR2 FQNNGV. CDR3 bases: TGTGCCAGCAGCTTCTCGAACACCGGGGAGCTGTTTTTT. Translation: CASSFSNTGELFF.

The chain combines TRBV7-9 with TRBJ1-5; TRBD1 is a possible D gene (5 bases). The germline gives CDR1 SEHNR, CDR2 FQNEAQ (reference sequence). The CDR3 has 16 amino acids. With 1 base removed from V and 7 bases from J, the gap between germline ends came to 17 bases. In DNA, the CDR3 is TGTGCCAGCAGCTTAGGCCCCGACAGCATCTCCCAGCCCCAGCATTTT. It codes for CASSLGPDSISQPQHF.

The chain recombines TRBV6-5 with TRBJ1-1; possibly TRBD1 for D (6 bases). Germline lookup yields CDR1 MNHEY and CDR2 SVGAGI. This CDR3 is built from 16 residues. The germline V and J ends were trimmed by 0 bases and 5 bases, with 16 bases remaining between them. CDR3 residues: CASSYSPQGRGTEAFF. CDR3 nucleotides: TGTGCCAGCAGTTACTCGCCCCAGGGGAGAGGTACTGAAGCTTTCTTT.

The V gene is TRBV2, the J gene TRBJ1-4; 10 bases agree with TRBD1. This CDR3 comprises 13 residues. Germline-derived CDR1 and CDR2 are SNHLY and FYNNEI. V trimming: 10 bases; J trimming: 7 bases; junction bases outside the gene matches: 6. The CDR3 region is CATRDRGLEKLFF. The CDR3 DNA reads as TGTGCCACTCGAGACAGGGGGCTTGAAAAACTGTTTTTT.

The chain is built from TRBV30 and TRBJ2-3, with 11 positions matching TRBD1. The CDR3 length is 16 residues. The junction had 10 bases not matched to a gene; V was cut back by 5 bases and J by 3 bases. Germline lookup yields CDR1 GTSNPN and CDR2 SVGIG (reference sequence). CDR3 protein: CAWDPGQGVGTDTQYF. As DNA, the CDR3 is TGTGCCTGGGACCCGGGACAGGGGGTCGGTACAGATACGCAGTATTTT.

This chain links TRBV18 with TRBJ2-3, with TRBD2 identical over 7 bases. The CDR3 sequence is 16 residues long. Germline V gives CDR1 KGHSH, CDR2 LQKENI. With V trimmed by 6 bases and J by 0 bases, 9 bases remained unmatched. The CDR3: CASSPYLAASTDTQYF. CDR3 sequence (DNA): TGTGCCAGCTCGCCTTATCTAGCGGCAAGCACAGATACGCAGTATTTT.